This T cell receptor (beta chain) was observed in a study of technical replicates of blood from a handful of donors. Clones were read by immunoSEQ multiplex PCR, and TCRdb kept only the in-frame ones, dropping some. The repertoire holds tens of thousands of clones, with around 92% as singletons. CDR3 length equals 15 residues. V dropped 3 bases and J dropped 4; count of bases not matched to a gene: 5. Germline values: CDR1 KGHSH, CDR2 LQKENI. Sequences were obtained from PBMCs. The origin of this receptor is a human donor in good health. Some clones in this sample may be carry-over from other donors' samples. The chain combines TRBV18 with TRBJ1-2, with 10 positions matching TRBD1. The CDR3 coding sequence is TGTGCCAGCTCACCGGAGGACAGGGGGAGCTATGGCTACACCTTC. Its translation: CASSPEDRGSYGYTF.